The source of this T cell receptor (beta chain) is a study of blood T cell repertoires in COVID-19. Background on the study: Samples came from the United States, Italy and Spain, spanning acute and convalescent COVID-19. Sample material is recorded as cDNA or gDNA derived from T cells, B-cell-depleted T cells, or PBMCs.

Per the original methods: Reference gene primer amplification yielded estimated nucleated cell counts. The table came from immunoSEQ multiplex PCR; TCRdb's copy has only in-frame clones and leaves some out. That table furnishes V, J and clone size, whereas the DNA furnished D and trimming. The sample includes fewer than 85,000 clones, 88% of them seen just once. The CDR3 has 14 residues. The V segment lost 3 bases and the J segment 9 bases; nucleotides outside the gene matches: 8. CDR1 and CDR2 (germline): SNHLY, FYNNEI. The sequencing input was peripheral blood. The receptor's source is a human donor in a cohort sampled during active COVID-19. The rearrangement joins TRBV2 to TRBJ2-1; 7 nucleotides agree with TRBD2. In DNA, the CDR3 is TGTGCCAGCAGTGAGTGGTGGGAGGGCCTTGAGCAGTTCTTC. Amino acids: CASSEWWEGLEQFF. Variable domain in full (rest from reference TRBV2 and TRBJ2-1): EPEVTQTPSHQVTQMGQEVILRCVPISNHLYFYWYRQILGQKVEFLVSFYNNEISEKSEIFDDQFSVERPDGSNFTLKIRSTKLEDSAMYFCASSEWWEGLEQFFGPGTRLTVL.